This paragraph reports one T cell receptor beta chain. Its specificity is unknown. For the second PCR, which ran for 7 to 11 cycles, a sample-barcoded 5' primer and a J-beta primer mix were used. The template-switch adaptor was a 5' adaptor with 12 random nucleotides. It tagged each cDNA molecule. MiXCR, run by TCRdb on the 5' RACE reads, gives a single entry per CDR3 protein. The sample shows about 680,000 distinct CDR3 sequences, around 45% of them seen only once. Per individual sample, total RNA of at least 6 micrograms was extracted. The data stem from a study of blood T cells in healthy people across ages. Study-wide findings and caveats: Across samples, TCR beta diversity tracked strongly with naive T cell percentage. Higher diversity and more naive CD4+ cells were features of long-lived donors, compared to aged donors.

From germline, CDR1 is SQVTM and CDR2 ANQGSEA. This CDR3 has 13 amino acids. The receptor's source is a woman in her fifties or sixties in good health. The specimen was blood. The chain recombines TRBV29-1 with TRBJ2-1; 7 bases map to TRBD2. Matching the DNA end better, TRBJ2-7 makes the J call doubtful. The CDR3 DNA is TGCAGCGCACTAGCGAGGTCCTACAATGAGCAGTACTTC. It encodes CSALARSYNEQYF.